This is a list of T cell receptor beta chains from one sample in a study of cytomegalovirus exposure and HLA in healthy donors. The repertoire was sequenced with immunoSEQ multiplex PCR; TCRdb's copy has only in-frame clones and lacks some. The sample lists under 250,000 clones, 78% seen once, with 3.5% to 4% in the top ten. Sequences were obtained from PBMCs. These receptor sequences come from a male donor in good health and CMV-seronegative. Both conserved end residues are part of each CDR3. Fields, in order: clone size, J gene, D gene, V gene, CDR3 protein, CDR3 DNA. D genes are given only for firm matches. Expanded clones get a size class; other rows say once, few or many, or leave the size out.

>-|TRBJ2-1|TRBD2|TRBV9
CASSVGPLAGYNEQFF
TGTGCCAGCAGCGTAGGTCCCCTAGCGGGTTACAATGAGCAGTTCTTC
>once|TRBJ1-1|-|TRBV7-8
CASSLNTGRLNTEAFF
TGTGCCAGCAGCTTAAATACAGGGCGCTTGAACACTGAAGCTTTCTTT
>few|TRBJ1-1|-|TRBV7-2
CASSLGNRVGTEAFF
TGTGCCAGCAGCTTAGGAAACAGGGTCGGCACTGAAGCTTTCTTT
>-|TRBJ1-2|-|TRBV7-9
CASSPQGGGYGYTF
TGTGCCAGCAGCCCCCAAGGGGGGGGCTATGGCTACACCTTC
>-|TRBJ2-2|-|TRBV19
CASSRRGPNTGELFF
TGTGCCAGTAGTAGGCGGGGGCCGAACACCGGGGAGCTGTTTTTT
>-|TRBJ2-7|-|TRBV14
CASSQVPSTGSYEQYF
TGTGCCAGCAGCCAAGTTCCTTCGACAGGCTCCTACGAGCAGTACTTC
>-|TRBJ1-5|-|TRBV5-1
CASSPRGVVGRAIYSNQPQHF
TGCGCCAGCAGCCCACGAGGGGTCGTGGGGAGGGCCATATATAGCAATCAGCCCCAGCATTTT
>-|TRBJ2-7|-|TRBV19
CATEDSSYEQYF
TGTGCCACCGAGGACAGCTCCTACGAGCAGTACTTC
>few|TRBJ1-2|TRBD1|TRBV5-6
CASSFMGQGGYTF
TGTGCCAGCAGCTTCATGGGACAGGGCGGCTACACCTTC
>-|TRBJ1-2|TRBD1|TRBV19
CASWTGEKYGYTF
TGTGCCAGCTGGACAGGGGAGAAGTACGGCTACACCTTC
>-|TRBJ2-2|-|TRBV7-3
CASSPGQNTGELFF
TGTGCCAGCAGCCCTGGACAGAACACCGGGGAGCTGTTTTTT
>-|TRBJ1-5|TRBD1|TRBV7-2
CASSLNRGNQPQHF
TGTGCCAGCAGCTTAAACAGGGGTAATCAGCCCCAGCATTTT
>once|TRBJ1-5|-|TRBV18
CASSTTRGNQPQHF
TGTGCCAGCTCAACCACCAGGGGAAATCAGCCCCAGCATTTT
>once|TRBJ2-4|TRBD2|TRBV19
CASSIVAGGAKNIQYF
TGTGCCAGTAGTATAGTAGCGGGAGGAGCCAAAAACATTCAGTACTTC
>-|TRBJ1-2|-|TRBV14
CASSQVSGANYGYTF
TGTGCCAGCAGCCAAGTGTCGGGAGCTAACTATGGCTACACCTTC
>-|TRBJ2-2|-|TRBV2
CASSEVRANTGELFF
TGTGCCAGCAGTGAAGTCCGTGCGAACACCGGGGAGCTGTTTTTT
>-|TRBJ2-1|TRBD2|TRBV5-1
CASSRTPSGGYNEQFF
TGCGCCAGCAGCCGCACCCCCAGCGGGGGATACAATGAGCAGTTCTTC
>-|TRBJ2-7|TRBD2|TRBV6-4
CASSVLAGAYEQYF
TGTGCCAGCAGTGTGCTAGCGGGGGCCTACGAGCAGTACTTC
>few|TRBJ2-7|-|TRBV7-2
CASSLAGGSAYEQYF
TGTGCCAGCAGCTTAGCCGGGGGTAGCGCCTACGAGCAGTACTTC
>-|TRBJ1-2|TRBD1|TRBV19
CASSSHEPGQFFYGYTF
TGTGCCAGTAGTTCCCATGAACCGGGACAGTTTTTCTATGGCTACACCTTC
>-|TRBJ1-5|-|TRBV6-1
CASSEGDSNQPQHF
TGTGCCAGCAGCGAGGGGGATAGCAATCAGCCCCAGCATTTT
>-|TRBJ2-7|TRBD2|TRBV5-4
CASSDQGGSSYEQYF
TGTGCCAGCAGCGATCAGGGCGGGAGCTCCTACGAGCAGTACTTC
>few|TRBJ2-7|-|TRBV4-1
CASSQVTTSYEQYF
TGCGCCAGCAGCCAAGTCACTACCTCCTACGAGCAGTACTTC
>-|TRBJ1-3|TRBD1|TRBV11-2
CASSKRDRGYPGNTIYF
TGTGCCAGCAGCAAACGGGACAGGGGGTATCCTGGAAACACCATATATTTT
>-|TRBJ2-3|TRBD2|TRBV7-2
CASSYTSEKQYF
TGTGCCAGCAGCTACACTAGCGAGAAGCAGTATTTT
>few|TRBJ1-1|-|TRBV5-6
CASSLVGERTEAFF
TGTGCCAGCAGCTTGGTCGGGGAAAGGACTGAAGCTTTCTTT
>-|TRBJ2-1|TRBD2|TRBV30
CAWSNSGLAGNEQFF
TGTGCCTGGAGTAACTCGGGACTAGCGGGTAATGAGCAGTTCTTC
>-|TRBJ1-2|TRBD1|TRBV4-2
CASSQDRGQGYGYTF
TGTGCCAGCAGCCAAGATCGGGGACAGGGCTATGGCTACACCTTC
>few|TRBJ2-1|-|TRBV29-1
CSVMSSYNEQFF
TGCAGCGTTATGAGCTCCTACAATGAGCAGTTCTTC
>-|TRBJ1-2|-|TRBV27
CASAPREGRTPYGYTF
TGTGCCAGCGCCCCCCGGGAAGGACGGACCCCTTATGGCTACACCTTC
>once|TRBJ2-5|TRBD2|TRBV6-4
CASSGVLAGDQETQYF
TGTGCCAGCAGTGGGGTCCTAGCGGGGGACCAAGAGACCCAGTACTTC
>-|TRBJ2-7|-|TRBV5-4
CASSPGRDSYEQYF
TGTGCCAGCAGCCCAGGCCGAGACTCCTACGAGCAGTACTTC
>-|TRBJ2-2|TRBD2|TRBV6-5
CASKPGLASGELFF
TGTGCCAGCAAACCGGGACTAGCGTCGGGGGAGCTGTTTTTT